This T cell receptor beta chain was retrieved from a study of CD8+ T cells in alopecia areata. Study at large: The drug, oral tofacitinib, was given to treated patients at 5 to 10 mg twice daily. Treatment ran 6 to 18 months, with 6 months of follow-up afterward.

Treatment: oral pan-JAK inhibitor, 5-10 mg twice daily. CD4+ and CD8+ T cells were sorted from PBMCs stained for CD3, CD4 and CD8. General study findings and limits: Scalp clonality, together with expanded CD8+ clones among the top 100, fell significantly with tofacitinib.

This CDR3 contains 15 residues. From germline, CDR1 is MNHNS and CDR2 SASEGT. This clone has only a few counts. Its target is unknown. Reverse transcribed after extraction, RNA yielded cDNA as the sequencing template. Libraries were prepared by immunoSEQ multiplex PCR; TCRdb keeps only in-frame clonotypes and omits some of them. The sample holds 90,000 or so clones, 44% seen once. The source was CD8+ T cells sorted from blood, collected at week 24, from a patient treated with tofacitinib. This sequence joins TRBV6-1 and TRBJ2-5; D not certain. Judging by the DNA end, TRBJ2-7 fits better; the J call may be wrong. This TCR was recovered from a human donor with alopecia areata. In DNA, the CDR3 is TGTGCCAGCAGTGAAGGCGGATATTTCTTATACGAGCAGTACTTC. Encoded protein: CASSEGGYFLYEQYF.